This note documents a single TCR beta chain sequence. Antigen specificity is unknown. This entry comes from a study of T cell responses to AZD1222 COVID-19 vaccine. Looking at the study overall: Recipients boosted at about 4 weeks or about 12 weeks are pooled.

Study-wide points: Spike-wide vaccine-associated CD4 TCRs dominated at 160-218 and 743-854.

Profiled with immunoSEQ multiplex PCR; TCRdb holds only in-frame clones, not every one. The table lists roughly 140,000 clones, around 95% of them singletons. Trimming removed 2 bases from V and 2 bases from J, with 6 bases in between. Germline V gene data show CDR1 as SGHAT and CDR2 as FQNNGV. The CDR3 runs 14 residues. The source of this sequence is an adult in good health. Sequencing was performed on peripheral blood, taken on day 0 of AZD1222 vaccination. V is TRBV11-2 and J is TRBJ1-4; D unresolved. CDR3 sequence reads: CASSLRRTNEKLFF. The CDR3 nucleotides are TGTGCCAGCAGCTTACGACGGACTAATGAAAAACTGTTTTTT.